This TCR beta chain was profiled in a study of T-cell reconstitution after alpha-beta-depleted transplantation in children. Germline CDR1 and CDR2: KGHSH and LQKENI. The CDR3 has 15 residues. Between the trimmed V and J ends, which lost 8 bases and 0 bases, there was a span of 14 bases. Preparation of the TCRbeta library used unique molecular identifiers. In TCRdb, the PCR reads were re-called with MiXCR into one record per CDR3 protein. This sample has 490,000 or so distinct CDR3 sequences, with about 10% found just once. This clonotype has a count of ten or more. This sequence was found in a child under 10 years old with inherited bone marrow failure, due to receive a stem cell transplant. The gene calls are TRBV18 and TRBJ2-1; TRBD1 is a possible D gene (6 bases). The specimen was PBMCs, collected before TCRalphabeta/CD19-depleted stem cell transplant. The CDR3 spells CASSLLGGSYNEQFF. As DNA, the CDR3 is TGTGCCAGCAGTTTGCTAGGGGGCTCCTACAATGAGCAGTTCTTC. The variable domain in full, completed from reference TRBV18 and TRBJ2-1, reads NAGVMQNPRHLVRRRGQEARLRCSPMKGHSHVYWYRQLPEEGLKFMVYLQKENIIDESGMPKERFSAEFPKEGPSILRIQQVVRGDSAAYFCASSLLGGSYNEQFFGPGTRLTVL.